Sequencing of this T cell receptor (beta chain) was carried out in a study of CD8+ T cells in alopecia areata. Across the whole study: After 6 to 18 months of tofacitinib, follow-up continued 6 months off drug.

Study results and caveats: Researchers report lesional scalp, most notably alopecia totalis/universalis, outstripped normal scalp in clonality. TCRs were shared less clearly across patients than in mice, possibly for HLA-related reasons.

The sequencing template was cDNA reverse transcribed from extracted RNA. This table comes from immunoSEQ multiplex PCR, and its TCRdb copy is limited to in-frame clones, with some not included. The sample has 250,000 or so clones, roughly two thirds seen once. It was from PBMCs that CD4+ and CD8+ T cells were sorted. For this clone: What it recognizes is unknown.

Germline V gene sequence: CDR1 SGHAT, CDR2 FQNNGV. The CDR3 has 15 amino acids. The J segment lost 6 bases and the V segment lost 5 bases, leaving 7 bases of the junction unmatched. The material sequenced was CD4+ T cells sorted from blood, taken at week 0. This chain joins TRBV11-2 and TRBJ2-2, with 9 bases identical to TRBD2. The source is a human donor with alopecia areata. In DNA form, the CDR3 reads TGTGCCAGCAGCGCCCTAGCGGGAAAGGCCGGGGAGCTGTTTTTT. It yields the protein CASSALAGKAGELFF.